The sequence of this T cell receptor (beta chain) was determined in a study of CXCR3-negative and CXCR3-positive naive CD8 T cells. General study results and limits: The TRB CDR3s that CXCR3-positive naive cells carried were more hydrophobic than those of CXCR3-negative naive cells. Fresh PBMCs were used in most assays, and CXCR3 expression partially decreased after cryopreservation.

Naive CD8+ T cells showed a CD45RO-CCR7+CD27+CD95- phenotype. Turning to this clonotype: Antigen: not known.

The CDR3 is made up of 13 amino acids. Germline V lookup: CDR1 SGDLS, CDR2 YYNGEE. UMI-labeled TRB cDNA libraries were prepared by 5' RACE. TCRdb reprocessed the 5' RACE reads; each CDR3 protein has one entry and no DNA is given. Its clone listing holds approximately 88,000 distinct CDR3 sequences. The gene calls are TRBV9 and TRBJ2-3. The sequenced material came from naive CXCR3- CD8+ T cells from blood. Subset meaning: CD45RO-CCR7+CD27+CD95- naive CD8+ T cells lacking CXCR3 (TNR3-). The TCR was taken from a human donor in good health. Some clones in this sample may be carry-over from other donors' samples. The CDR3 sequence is CASSGGASDTQYF.